A selection of T cell receptor beta chains follows, all from one sample in a study of cytomegalovirus exposure and HLA in healthy donors. Some clones are missing from TCRdb's copy, which holds only in-frame ones; the method was immunoSEQ multiplex PCR. The data show more than 90,000 clones, over 60% seen once. Specimen: PBMCs. All receptors come from a woman aged 25 to 39 in good health and CMV-seronegative. CDR3s include the opening cysteine and the closing phenylalanine or tryptophan. Each record gives: V gene, clone size, J gene, D gene, CDR3 DNA, CDR3 protein. The D gene is left open where the match is weak. Expanded clones get a size class; other rows say once, few or many, or leave the size out.

TRBV11-3	.	TRBJ2-5	.	TGTGCCAGCAGCTTAGGGCAGGGAGAGACCCAGTACTTC	CASSLGQGETQYF
TRBV18	few	TRBJ2-3	TRBD1	TGTGCCAGCTATAAGGACAGGGGCACAGATACGCAGTATTTT	CASYKDRGTDTQYF
TRBV6-5	few	TRBJ2-7	TRBD1	TGTGCCAGCAGTAAACAGGGGGGCAACGAGCAGTACTTC	CASSKQGGNEQYF
TRBV5-1	.	TRBJ2-3	.	TGCGCCAGCAGCTTGCGGGGTTACAACACAGATACGCAGTATTTT	CASSLRGYNTDTQYF
TRBV27	.	TRBJ2-7	TRBD1	TGTGCCAGCAGTTCGACAGGGGACTACGAGCAGTACTTC	CASSSTGDYEQYF
TRBV7-9	once	TRBJ2-3	TRBD2	TGTTCCAGCAGCTTAGGGACTAGCGGGAGTACAGATACGCAGTATTTT	CSSSLGTSGSTDTQYF
TRBV4-1	.	TRBJ2-5	TRBD2	TGCGCCAGCAGCCAAGAATATTTAGCGGGATACAAAGAGACCCAGTACTTC	CASSQEYLAGYKETQYF
TRBV6-5	.	TRBJ2-5	TRBD1	TGTGCCAGCAGTTCACAGGGGGCCGGCGAGACCCAGTACTTC	CASSSQGAGETQYF
TRBV19	once	TRBJ2-7	TRBD2	TGTGCCAGTAGTAACAAGACTAGCGGGACCTACGAGCAGTACTTC	CASSNKTSGTYEQYF
TRBV7-2	.	TRBJ1-2	TRBD1	TGTGCCAGCAGCTTAGGGGGACAGCTCTATGGCTACACCTTC	CASSLGGQLYGYTF
TRBV5-5	.	TRBJ2-5	TRBD2	TGTGCCAGCAACCCGAATAGGGCTAGCGGGACGGAGACCCAGTACTTC	CASNPNRASGTETQYF
TRBV28	once	TRBJ2-7	.	TGTGCCAGCAACCTAGAGGCAGCGAGCTACGAGCAGTACTTC	CASNLEAASYEQYF
TRBV5-6	.	TRBJ2-3	.	TGTGCCAGCAGCCTGAATTGGGCTAGCACAGATACGCAGTATTTT	CASSLNWASTDTQYF
TRBV13	.	TRBJ1-2	TRBD1	TGTGCCAGCAGCATACAGGGGGTTGCTAACTATGGCTACACCTTC	CASSIQGVANYGYTF
TRBV19	.	TRBJ1-1	.	TGTGCCAGTAGTACGGGACTCAACACTGAAGCTTTCTTT	CASSTGLNTEAFF
TRBV7-9	few	TRBJ2-3	.	TGTGCCAGCAGCTTGAAAGAGGCAGTCACAGATACGCAGTATTTT	CASSLKEAVTDTQYF
TRBV7-9	.	TRBJ1-1	.	TGTGCCAGCAGCGAGAGGAGTTCTGAAGCTTTCTTT	CASSERSSEAFF
TRBV29-1	.	TRBJ2-7	TRBD2	TGCAGCGCCGGGGGGGATCGAGACGAGCAGTACTTC	CSAGGDRDEQYF
TRBV2	.	TRBJ2-3	.	TGTGCCAGCAGTGAGGGCGTCAGCACAGATACGCAGTATTTT	CASSEGVSTDTQYF
TRBV2	.	TRBJ2-7	TRBD1	TGTGCCAGCAGTGACTTCGGGACAGGGCACTCCTACGAGCAGTACTTC	CASSDFGTGHSYEQYF
TRBV4-1	.	TRBJ2-5	.	TGCGCCAGCAGCAGGGGACAGCGGGGACTAGGTACGGAGACCCAGTACTTC	CASSRGQRGLGTETQYF
TRBV7-8	.	TRBJ1-1	.	TGTGCCAGCAGCTTAGGAGGGACTCTTGAAGCTTTCTTT	CASSLGGTLEAFF
TRBV28	.	TRBJ1-2	.	TGTGCCAGCAGCGATCTAGCTAACTATGGCTACACCTTC	CASSDLANYGYTF
TRBV30	.	TRBJ2-7	.	TGTGCCTGGAGTGTAGTAGGGCGGGGAGAGCAGTACTTC	CAWSVVGRGEQYF
TRBV5-4	.	TRBJ1-1	.	TGTGCCAGCAGCTCGGGAGCGCTGGGGGCTTTCTTT	CASSSGALGAFF
TRBV6-1	.	TRBJ2-1	TRBD2	TGTGCCAGCAGTGAATTCAGCGGGAGGGCCGATGAGCAGTTCTTC	CASSEFSGRADEQFF
TRBV5-1	few	TRBJ1-2	.	TGCGCCAGCAGGGCTGACGGAGCTAACTATGGCTACACCTTC	CASRADGANYGYTF
TRBV4-1	.	TRBJ1-2	.	TGCGCCAGCAGGACACCGGGAATGGGGTATGGCTACACCTTC	CASRTPGMGYGYTF
TRBV11-3	.	TRBJ2-2	.	TGTGCCAGCAGCCACCAGGGGACCGGGGAGCTGTTTTTT	CASSHQGTGELFF
TRBV30	.	TRBJ2-1	.	TGTGCCTGGAGCCTAGAGAATGAGCAGTTCTTC	CAWSLENEQFF
TRBV6-5	.	TRBJ1-3	.	TGTGCCAGCAGAATACAGCCAGTCTCTGGAAACACCATATATTTT	CASRIQPVSGNTIYF
TRBV28	.	TRBJ1-2	.	TGTGCCAGCAGTTTTTCTCGGCGAGGGGGCTACACCTTC	CASSFSRRGGYTF
TRBV6-5	.	TRBJ1-5	.	TGTGCCAGCAGTTATTTGAGAGGACAGCCCCAGCATTTT	CASSYLRGQPQHF
TRBV9	.	TRBJ2-3	TRBD2	TGTGCCAGCAGCGCCCGTAGATTAGCGGGTATCACAGATACGCAGTATTTT	CASSARRLAGITDTQYF
TRBV28	.	TRBJ2-5	TRBD1	TGTGCCAGCAGTTTATGGACAGGGGGCCAAAGGATGGAGACCCAGTACTTC	CASSLWTGGQRMETQYF
TRBV14	.	TRBJ1-1	.	TGTGCCAGTACATTGCCAGGGGAGGGTTACACTGAAGCTTTCTTT	CASTLPGEGYTEAFF
TRBV6-5	.	TRBJ2-7	TRBD1	TGTGCCAGCAGTCCCGGGACAGGGTTCGAGCAGTACTTC	CASSPGTGFEQYF
TRBV20-1	.	TRBJ1-1	.	TGCAGTGCTAGACAGAACACTGAAGCTTTCTTT	CSARQNTEAFF
TRBV6-5	once	TRBJ1-1	.	TGTGCCAGCAGTCCAACAGGGATGGGGAACACTGAAGCTTTCTTT	CASSPTGMGNTEAFF
TRBV2	.	TRBJ1-2	.	TGTGCCAGCAGTGAATGGGGGGGCCAGGGTCGCTATGGCTACACCTTC	CASSEWGGQGRYGYTF
TRBV4-1	.	TRBJ2-3	TRBD2	TGCGCCAGCAGCCTAGAGGGTGCGGGAGGTACAGATACGCAGTATTTT	CASSLEGAGGTDTQYF
TRBV15	.	TRBJ1-6	TRBD1	TGTGCCACCAGCAGAGATACAGGGGGGTCTTCACCCCTCCACTTT	CATSRDTGGSSPLHF
TRBV5-4	.	TRBJ2-7	TRBD2	TGTGCCAGCAGCCCCCAGCCACTAGCGGGAGGGTTGTACGAGCAGTACTTC	CASSPQPLAGGLYEQYF
TRBV29-1	few	TRBJ2-7	.	TGCAGCGTTGGCCAGGGGATCGGCGAGCAGTACTTC	CSVGQGIGEQYF
TRBV2	.	TRBJ2-5	.	TGTGCCAGCAGTCGGCAGACACCACAAGAGACCCAGTACTTC	CASSRQTPQETQYF
TRBV10-3	.	TRBJ1-2	.	TGTGCCATCAGTGACAGGATTACGACCTATGGCTACACCTTC	CAISDRITTYGYTF
TRBV6-6	few	TRBJ1-1	.	TGTGCCAGCAGTTTGGTCGGTTCTGAAGCTTTCTTT	CASSLVGSEAFF
TRBV4-3	.	TRBJ1-2	.	TGCGCCAGCAGCCAAGACGGGGGCTACACCTTC	CASSQDGGYTF
TRBV2	.	TRBJ2-5	.	TGTGCCAGCAGTACCGCAGGGTTCGAGACCCAGTACTTC	CASSTAGFETQYF
TRBV6-5	.	TRBJ1-2	.	TGTGCCAGCAGCTTTGGACAGTACAATGGCTACACCTTC	CASSFGQYNGYTF
TRBV2	.	TRBJ2-5	.	TGTGCCAGCAGCTACCAAGAGACCCAGTACTTC	CASSYQETQYF
TRBV6-1	.	TRBJ2-5	TRBD1	TGTGCCAGCAGCGAAACTTGGACAGGGACGGAGACCCAGTACTTC	CASSETWTGTETQYF
TRBV6-5	.	TRBJ1-2	.	TGTGCCAGCAGTTCCTACAGTGTAGCTAACTATGGCTACACCTTC	CASSSYSVANYGYTF